The 17 T cell receptor beta chains presented below share a single source sample, sequenced in a study of molecular identifiers for immune sequencing clone quantification. TCRdb re-analysed the PCR reads in MiXCR, keeping a single row per CDR3 protein. The sample includes about 640,000 distinct CDR3 sequences, 15% to 20% of them seen just once. The sample comprised naive CD8+ T cells from blood, with Jurkat cell RNA spiked in. This sample's subset: FACS-sorted CD8+CD4-CCR7+CD45RA+ naive T cells. These receptors were obtained from a human donor in good health. Some libraries in this study had Jurkat cell RNA spiked in.

This clonotype was observed many times. V gene TRBV20-1 combines with J gene TRBJ1-1, with 7 bases identical to TRBD1. The germline CDR1 and CDR2 sequences are DFQATT and SNEGSKA (reference sequence). Unmatched junction bases numbered 13, after V lost 5 bases and J lost 4 bases. This CDR3 contains 15 residues. CDR3 sequence (DNA): TGCAGTGCTGTCACAGGGGCCAGGTATATCACTGAAGCTTTCTTT. As protein: CSAVTGARYITEAFF.

This clonotype was counted many times. This chain connects TRBV5-4 to TRBJ2-7; 7 bases agree with TRBD2. The CDR3 totals 13 residues. The junction had 1 base not matched to a gene; V was cut back by 0 bases and J by 4 bases. Germline lookup yields CDR1 SGHNT and CDR2 YYREEE (reference sequence). The CDR3 spells CASSLEGGYEQYF. In nucleotides, the CDR3 is TGTGCCAGCAGCTTGGAGGGAGGGTACGAGCAGTACTTC.

This clonotype was detected many times. The chain recombines TRBV4-1 with TRBJ2-7; D call uncertain. Germline V gene data show CDR1 as MGHRA and CDR2 as YSYEKL. The V gene lost 0 bases and the J gene lost 0 bases, with 12 bases spanning the gap. The CDR3 runs to 16 residues. The CDR3 nucleotides are TGCGCCAGCAGCCAAGATCTTCCTGATTTCTCCTACGAGCAGTACTTC. Translation: CASSQDLPDFSYEQYF.

Concerning this clonotype itself: This could be a read error, since a much larger clone is one nucleotide away. V and J are TRBV4-3 and TRBJ2-5; D possibly matches TRBD1 or TRBD2 (5 bases each). The CDR3 loop spans 14 amino acids. V was clipped by 4 bases and J by 5 bases, with 14 bases between them. Germline V CDR1 and CDR2: LGHNA, YSLEER. The CDR3 sequence: CASSRVFREETQYF. CDR3 bases: TGCGCCAGCAGCCGAGTATTCAGGGAGGAGACCCAGTACTTC.

With respect to this clonotype: Since a much larger clone is just one base distant, this may be a read error. The V and J genes are TRBV20-1 and TRBJ1-1, with D maybe TRBD1 (5 bases). The CDR3 is 11 residues long. From germline, CDR1 is DFQATT and CDR2 SNEGSKA (reference sequence). In DNA form, the CDR3 reads TGCAGTGCTAGCTGGGGCACTGGAGCTTTCTTT. Protein: CSASWGTGAFF.

Remarks on this clonotype: A much larger clone differs by one base, so this may be a read error. The chain employs TRBV28 and TRBJ1-3; D possibly corresponds to TRBD1 (5 bases). Trimming removed 2 bases at V and 6 bases at J, with 11 bases between. CDR3 length: 14 amino acids. Germline loops: CDR1 MDHEN, CDR2 SYDVKM. Here the CDR3 reads CASSLRGLTNTIYF. The CDR3, as DNA: TGTGCCAGCAGTTTAAGGGGACTAACAAACACCATATATTTT.

This clonotype has just a few counts. This chain connects TRBV9 to TRBJ1-2; no reliable D call. There are 15 residues in the CDR3. Germline V gene lookup returns CDR1 SGDLS and CDR2 YYNGEE. The V gene lost 4 bases and the J gene lost 0 bases, with 13 bases spanning the gap. As DNA, the CDR3 is TGTGCCAGCAGCCCCCAGGACCGAACTAACTATGGCTACACCTTC. Encoded protein: CASSPQDRTNYGYTF. Full variable domain (outside the CDR3, taken from reference TRBV9 and TRBJ1-2): DSGVTQTPKHLITATGQRVTLRCSPRSGDLSVYWYQQSLDQGLQFLIQYYNGEERAKGNILERFSAQQFPDLHSELNLSSLELGDSALYFCASSPQDRTNYGYTFGSGTRLTVV.

The sample holds many counts of this clonotype. The chain employs TRBV4-3 and TRBJ2-7, with D tentatively TRBD1 (6 bases). In germline, CDR1 is LGHNA, CDR2 YSLEER. Trimming removed 0 bases from V and 6 bases from J, with 12 bases in between. CDR3 length: 14 residues. The CDR3 DNA reads as TGCGCCAGCAGCCAAGATTCCAGGGGACCCGAGCAGTACTTC. Amino acids: CASSQDSRGPEQYF.

Concerning this clonotype itself: Its ends do not fully match the called genes, so a read error is possible. The chain recombines TRBV30 with TRBJ2-1, with D possibly being TRBD1 or TRBD2 (5 bases each). The CDR3 spans 16 residues. The germline V gene encodes CDR1 GTSNPN and CDR2 SVGIG (reference sequence). The CDR3 spells CAWSVGGRGSYDEQFF. CDR3 DNA: TGTGCCTGGAGTGTAGGTGGACGGGGCTCCTACGATGAGCAGTTCTTC. Full variable domain (missing parts from reference TRBV30 and TRBJ2-1): SQTIHQWPATLVQPVGSPLSLECTVEGTSNPNLYWYRQAAGRGLQLLFYSVGIGQISSEVPQNLSASRPQDRQFILSSKKLLLSDSGFYLCAWSVGGRGSYDEQFFGPGTRLTVL.

A word on this clonotype: A junction end diverges from the germline sequence, so it may reflect a read error. The chain couples TRBV2 to TRBJ2-7; TRBD2 matches 7 bases. The CDR3 loop spans 16 amino acids. Germline loops: CDR1 SNHLY, CDR2 FYNNEI. Here the CDR3 DNA reads TGTGCCAGCTGTGAAGAAGGGAGGGGCCTCTCCTACGAGCAGTACTTC. Translating it yields CASCEEGRGLSYEQYF. The variable domain in full, with the rest retrieved from reference TRBV2 and TRBJ2-7, is EPEVTQTPSHQVTQMGQEVILRCVPISNHLYFYWYRQILGQKVEFLVSFYNNEISEKSEIFDDQFSVERPDGSNFTLKIRSTKLEDSAMYFCASCEEGRGLSYEQYFGPGTRLTVT.

In regard to this clonotype: Here the CDR3 omits its conserved ending phenylalanine or tryptophan, so a read error is the likely source. The rearrangement joins TRBV19 to TRBJ1-1, with D unresolved. This CDR3 has 11 residues. The V end was cut by 10 bases, the J end by 6 bases, with 12 bases between. CDR1 and CDR2 (germline): LNHDA, SQIVND (reference sequence). The CDR3, as DNA: TGTGCCACTTTAATGTGGGCTGAAGCTTTCCTT. Its protein is CATLMWAEAFL.

This clonotype was seen at least ten times. CDR3 coding DNA: TGTGCCAGCAGCTTAGAAGACAGAAGTAACACTGAAGCTTTCTTT. This gives the protein CASSLEDRSNTEAFF. V is TRBV13 and J is TRBJ1-1; possible D gene TRBD1, 5 bases. Germline values: CDR1 PRHDT, CDR2 FYEKMQ (reference sequence). The CDR3 extends over 15 amino acids. Deletions cut 1 base from V and 2 bases from J, with 11 bases between.

This clonotype occurred many times. V usage is TRBV4-1 and J usage is TRBJ2-1, with D unclear. The CDR3 extends over 13 amino acids. V lost 0 bases and J 9 bases, leaving 9 bases between the germline ends. Germline CDR1 MGHRA, CDR2 YSYEKL. For the CDR3, the DNA is TGCGCCAGCAGCCAAGATACCGTTCCTGAGCAGTTCTTC. Encoded protein: CASSQDTVPEQFF.

In the case of this clonotype: A much larger clonotype is one base distant, so this may be a read error. The conserved closing phenylalanine or tryptophan is absent in this CDR3, likely reflecting a read error. The chain joins TRBV7-6 to TRBJ2-6, with D uncertain. This CDR3 spans 14 amino acids. Trimming left V 4 bases short and J 4 bases short, with 8 bases between. Germline V gene sequence: CDR1 SGHVS, CDR2 FNYEAQ. CDR3 amino acids: CASSSASGANVLTL. In DNA form, the CDR3 reads TGTGCCAGCAGCTCCGCGTCAGGGGCCAACGTCCTGACTCTC.

This clonotype was picked up many times. The chain combines TRBV29-1 with TRBJ2-3; D remains ambiguous. The CDR3 runs 13 residues. The germline V gene has CDR1 SQVTM and CDR2 ANQGSEA. Trimming cost V 2 bases and J 4 bases, with 10 bases left between them. DNA for the CDR3: TGCAGCGTTGAAAAGACCGAGCCAGATACGCAGTATTTT. Protein product: CSVEKTEPDTQYF.

This clonotype has just a few counts. This rearrangement joins TRBV7-9 to TRBJ1-1; D gene uncertain. Trimming left V 5 bases short and J 3 bases short, with 13 bases between. This CDR3 region has 14 residues. CDR1 is SEHNR, CDR2 FQNEAQ, per germline (reference sequence). The CDR3, as DNA: TGTGCCAGCAGCCACCTGCTGGCGTACACTGAAGCTTTCTTT. As protein: CASSHLLAYTEAFF. Using reference TRBV7-9 and TRBJ1-1 for the parts outside the CDR3, the full variable domain is DTGVSQNPRHKITKRGQNVTFRCDPISEHNRLYWYRQTLGQGPEFLTYFQNEAQLEKSRLLSDRFSAERPKGSFSTLEIQRTEQGDSAMYLCASSHLLAYTEAFFGQGTRLTVV.

This clonotype was observed many times. This chain links TRBV3-1 with TRBJ2-6; TRBD2 aligns across 8 bases. The CDR3 loop spans 17 amino acids. J was trimmed by 2 bases and V by 4 bases; bases with no gene match: 7. The germline V gene encodes CDR1 LGHDT and CDR2 YNNKEL (reference sequence). As DNA, the CDR3 is TGTGCCAGCAGCCGTAGCGGGGCCGGGACTGGGGCCAACGTCCTGACTTTC. Protein sequence: CASSRSGAGTGANVLTF.